Presented here are 10 T cell receptor beta chains from one specimen sequenced in a study of T cell changes during pregnancy in multiple sclerosis. Measured with immunoSEQ multiplex PCR; TCRdb has only the in-frame clones, and not every one. The sample holds approximately 88,000 clones, 85% to 95% seen once. Sequenced material: peripheral blood, taken in the first trimester of pregnancy. The receptors derive from a female donor with multiple sclerosis, enrolled in a pregnancy study.

The DNA of the CDR3 is TGTGCCAGCAGCCAAGATTCGGGGGGAGAGACAGATACGCAGTATTTT. Encoded protein: CASSQDSGGETDTQYF. The chain joins TRBV4-2 to TRBJ2-3; 7 positions agree with TRBD2. CDR3 size: 16 residues. V was pared by 0 bases and J by 3 bases, with 6 bases of the junction left unmatched. CDR1 is LGHNA and CDR2 is YNFKEQ in the germline V gene.

CDR3 DNA sequence: TGTGCCAGCAGCTTGGCGGCAGGCGGGTGGGAGACCCAGTACTTC. This codes for CASSLAAGGWETQYF. This chain connects TRBV11-1 to TRBJ2-5; D might be TRBD2 (5 bases). Trimming took off 3 bases at V and 5 bases at J, with 16 bases between the two ends. The CDR3 is 15 residues long. Looked up from germline, CDR1 is SGHAT and CDR2 is FQDESV (reference sequence).

V is TRBV29-1 and J is TRBJ1-1; no reliable D call. The CDR3 length is 11 residues. V lost 4 bases, J lost 1 base, and 4 bases lay in between. Per germline, CDR1 SQVTM and CDR2 ANQGSEA. Here the CDR3 DNA reads TGCAGCGTTGTACAGAACACTGAAGCTTTCTTT. It yields the protein CSVVQNTEAFF.

J is TRBJ2-3 and V is TRBV27; 9 bases match TRBD2. With V trimmed by 5 bases and J by 0 bases, 0 bases remained unmatched. From germline, CDR1 is MNHEY and CDR2 SMNVEV (reference sequence). This CDR3 is 14 amino acids long. The CDR3 nucleotides read TGTGCCAGCAGTCTAGCGGGGAGCACAGATACGCAGTATTTT. Protein product: CASSLAGSTDTQYF.

This sequence joins TRBV18 and TRBJ2-3; 7 bases are a match to TRBD2. Germline V gives CDR1 KGHSH, CDR2 LQKENI. V was clipped by 3 bases and J by 2 bases; unmatched bases: 11. CDR3 size: 17 residues. The chain's CDR3 is CASSPPDRAGVTDTQYF. The CDR3 bases are TGTGCCAGCTCACCCCCCGACCGGGCGGGGGTCACAGATACGCAGTATTTT.

This rearrangement joins TRBV10-3 to TRBJ2-5, with a possible D match to TRBD2 (7 bases). Germline V gene data show CDR1 as ENHRY and CDR2 as SYGVKD. Trimming took off 8 bases at V and 5 bases at J, with 27 bases between the two ends. The CDR3 sequence is 17 residues long. CDR3 in amino acids: CAIGRGESSRVAETQYF. DNA for the CDR3: TGTGCCATCGGGAGGGGGGAATCGAGCAGGGTTGCGGAGACCCAGTACTTC.

This clone was seen just once. The chain employs TRBV6-4 and TRBJ1-6; D is unclear. The length of the CDR3 is 13 residues. The germline gives CDR1 MRHNA, CDR2 SNTAGT. V lost 3 bases, J lost 6 bases, and 6 bases lay in between. The CDR3 DNA reads as TGTGCCAGCAGTGAGAGGAGTAATTCACCCCTCCACTTT. Translating it yields CASSERSNSPLHF.

The chain uses TRBV19 and TRBJ1-4; no reliable D call. This CDR3 spans 13 amino acids. Germline V CDR1 and CDR2: LNHDA, SQIVND (reference sequence). V gave up 7 bases and J gave up 5 bases, with 11 bases separating them. The CDR3 region is CASKRRQNEKLFF. Here the CDR3 DNA reads TGTGCCAGTAAAAGGCGGCAGAATGAAAAACTGTTTTTT.

The chain employs TRBV6-5 and TRBJ1-2; 11 bases are shared with TRBD1. Germline-derived CDR1 and CDR2 are MNHEY and SVGAGI. V was pared by 6 bases and J by 5 bases, with 8 bases of the junction left unmatched. This CDR3 contains 15 residues. This CDR3 reads CASRFGQGARYGYTF. The DNA for the CDR3 is TGTGCCAGCAGATTCGGACAGGGGGCGCGGTATGGCTACACCTTC.

This clone has a handful of counts. The chain recombines TRBV7-9 with TRBJ1-5, with 10 bases aligning to TRBD1. V shed 3 bases and J 4 bases; nucleotides not matched to a gene: 3. CDR1 is SEHNR, CDR2 FQNEAQ, per germline (reference sequence). This CDR3 comprises 15 residues. The CDR3 is CASSLTGGLNQPQHF. CDR3 nucleotide sequence: TGTGCCAGCAGCTTGACAGGGGGCCTGAATCAGCCCCAGCATTTT.